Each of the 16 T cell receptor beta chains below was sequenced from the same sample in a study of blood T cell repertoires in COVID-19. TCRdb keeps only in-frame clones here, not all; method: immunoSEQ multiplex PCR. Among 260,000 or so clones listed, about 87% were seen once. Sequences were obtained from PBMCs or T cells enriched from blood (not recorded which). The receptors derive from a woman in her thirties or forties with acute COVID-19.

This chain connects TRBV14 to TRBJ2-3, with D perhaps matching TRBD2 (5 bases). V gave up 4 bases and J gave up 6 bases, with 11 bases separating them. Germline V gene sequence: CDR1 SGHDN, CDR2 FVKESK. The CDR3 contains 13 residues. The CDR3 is CASSRGSGDTQYF. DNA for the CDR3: TGTGCCAGCAGCCGTGGGAGTGGGGATACGCAGTATTTT.

CDR3 in amino acids: CASSPGGLSEQPQHF. As DNA, the CDR3 is TGCGCCAGCAGCCCAGGGGGTCTAAGCGAGCAGCCCCAGCATTTT. This rearrangement joins TRBV4-1 to TRBJ1-5; 7 bases agree with TRBD1. With 4 bases clipped from V and 7 bases from J, the junction kept 10 bases outside the gene matches. Germline V gene sequence: CDR1 MGHRA, CDR2 YSYEKL. CDR3 size: 15 residues.

Here the CDR3 DNA reads TGTGCCAGCAGCCGTCCAGGCGGGAGTGGAGCAGATACGCAGTATTTT. It yields the protein CASSRPGGSGADTQYF. The V and J genes are TRBV5-6 and TRBJ2-3; 7 nucleotides align to TRBD2. This CDR3 has 16 amino acids. J gave up 4 bases and V 4 bases, and 12 bases lay outside the gene matches. Per the germline V gene, CDR1 is SGHDT and CDR2 is YYEEEE.

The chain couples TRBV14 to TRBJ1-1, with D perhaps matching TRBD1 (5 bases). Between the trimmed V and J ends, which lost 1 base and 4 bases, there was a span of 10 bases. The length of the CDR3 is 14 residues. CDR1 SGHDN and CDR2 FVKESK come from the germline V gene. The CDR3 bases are TGTGCCAGCAGCCAAGGGGGGGTTAGCACTGAAGCTTTCTTT. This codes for CASSQGGVSTEAFF.

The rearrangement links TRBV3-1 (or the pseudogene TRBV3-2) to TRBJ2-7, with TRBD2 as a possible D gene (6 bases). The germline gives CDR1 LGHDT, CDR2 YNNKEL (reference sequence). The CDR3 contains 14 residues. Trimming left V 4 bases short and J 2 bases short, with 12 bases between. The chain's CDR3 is CASSRGGIPYEQYF. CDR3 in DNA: TGTGCCAGCAGCCGGGGAGGCATTCCCTACGAGCAGTACTTC.

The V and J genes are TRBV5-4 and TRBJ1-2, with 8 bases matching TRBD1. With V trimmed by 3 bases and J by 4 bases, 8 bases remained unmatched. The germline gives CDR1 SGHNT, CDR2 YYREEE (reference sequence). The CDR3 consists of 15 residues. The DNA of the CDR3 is TGTGCCAGCAGCTATTTCGACAGGGGAGGCTATGGCTACACCTTC. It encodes CASSYFDRGGYGYTF.

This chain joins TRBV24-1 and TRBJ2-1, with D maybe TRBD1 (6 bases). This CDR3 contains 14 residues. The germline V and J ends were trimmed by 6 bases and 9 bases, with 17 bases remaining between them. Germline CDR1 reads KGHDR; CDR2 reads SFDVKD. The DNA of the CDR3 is TGTGCCACCAGTACAACCCGTGGACAGACTGAGCAGTTCTTC. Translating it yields CATSTTRGQTEQFF.

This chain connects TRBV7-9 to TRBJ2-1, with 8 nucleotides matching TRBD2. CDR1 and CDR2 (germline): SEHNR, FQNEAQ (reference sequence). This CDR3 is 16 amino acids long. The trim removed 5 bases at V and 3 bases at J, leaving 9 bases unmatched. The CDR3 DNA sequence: TGTGCCAGCAGCGGCCTCAGCGGGAGTAGCTACAATGAGCAGTTCTTC. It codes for CASSGLSGSSYNEQFF.

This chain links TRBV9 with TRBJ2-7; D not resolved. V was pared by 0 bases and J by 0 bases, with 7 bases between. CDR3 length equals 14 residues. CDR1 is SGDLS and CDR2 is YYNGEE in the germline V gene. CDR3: CASSVGRSSYEQYF. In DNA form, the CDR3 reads TGTGCCAGCAGCGTAGGTAGGAGCTCCTACGAGCAGTACTTC.

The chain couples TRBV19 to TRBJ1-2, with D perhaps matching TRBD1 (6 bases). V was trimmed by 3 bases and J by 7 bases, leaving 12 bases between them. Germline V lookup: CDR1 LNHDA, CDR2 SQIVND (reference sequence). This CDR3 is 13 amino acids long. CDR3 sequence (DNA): TGTGCCAGTAGTATTGGGCAGGGGCCTGGCTACACCTTC. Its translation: CASSIGQGPGYTF.

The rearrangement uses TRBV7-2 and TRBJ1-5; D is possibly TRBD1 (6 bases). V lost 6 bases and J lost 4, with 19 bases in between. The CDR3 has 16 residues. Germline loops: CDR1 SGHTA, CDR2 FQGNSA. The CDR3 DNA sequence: TGTGCCAGCAGTCTCTCGGGACACAACCCTAATCAGCCCCAGCATTTT. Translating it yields CASSLSGHNPNQPQHF.

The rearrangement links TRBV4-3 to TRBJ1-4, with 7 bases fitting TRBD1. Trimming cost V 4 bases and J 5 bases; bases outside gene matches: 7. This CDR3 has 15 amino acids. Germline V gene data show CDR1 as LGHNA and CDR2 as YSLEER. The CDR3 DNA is TGCGCCAGCAGCCGAGGGGGACAGAAGAATGAAAAACTGTTTTTT. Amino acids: CASSRGGQKNEKLFF.

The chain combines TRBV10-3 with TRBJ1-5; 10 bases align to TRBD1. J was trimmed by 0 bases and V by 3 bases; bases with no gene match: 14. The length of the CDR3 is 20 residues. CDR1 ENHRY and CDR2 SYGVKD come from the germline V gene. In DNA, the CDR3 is TGTGCCATCAGTGAATATTCTCCTGGACAGGGGGTCACTAGCAATCAGCCCCAGCATTTT. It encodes CAISEYSPGQGVTSNQPQHF.

For the CDR3, the DNA is TGTGCCAGCAGCGGGGGGGACTCAACCTTCGGCATTCAGTACTTC. This encodes CASSGGDSTFGIQYF. This sequence joins TRBV11-3 and TRBJ2-4, with TRBD2 matching 7 bases. Germline CDR1 reads SGHNT; CDR2 reads YENEEA. The CDR3 runs to 15 residues. The J segment lost 9 bases and the V segment lost 5 bases, leaving 13 bases of the junction unmatched.

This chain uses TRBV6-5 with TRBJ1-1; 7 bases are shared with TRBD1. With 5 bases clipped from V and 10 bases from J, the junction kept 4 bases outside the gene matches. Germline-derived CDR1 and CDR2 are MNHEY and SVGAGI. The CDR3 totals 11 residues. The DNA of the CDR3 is TGTGCCAGCAGTCAGACAGGGATAGCTTTCTTT. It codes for CASSQTGIAFF.

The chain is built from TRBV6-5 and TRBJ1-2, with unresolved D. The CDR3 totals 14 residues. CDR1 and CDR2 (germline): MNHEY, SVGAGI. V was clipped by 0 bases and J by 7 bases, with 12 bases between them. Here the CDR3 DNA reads TGTGCCAGCAGTTACTCGCTGGAGATCGGTGGCTACACCTTC. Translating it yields CASSYSLEIGGYTF.